A single sample is the source of the 30 T cell receptor beta chains below, sequenced in a study of graft-versus-host responses after intestinal transplantation. Which antigens these TCRs recognize remains unknown. This table comes from immunoSEQ multiplex PCR, and its TCRdb copy is limited to in-frame clones, with some not included. The sample consists of about 88,000 clones, roughly 90% of them appearing once. This material consisted of unstimulated CD4+ T cells sorted from spleen or lymph node cells, taken before intestinal transplant. The receptors stem from a human donor who received an intestinal transplant.

This sequence joins TRBV18 and TRBJ2-3; 8 bases fit TRBD1. CDR1 is KGHSH and CDR2 is LQKENI in the germline V gene. V dropped 1 base and J dropped 0; count of bases not matched to a gene: 12. This CDR3 is 19 amino acids long. The CDR3 DNA reads as TGTGCCAGCTCACCACTCCCCAGCAGGGGGCGGACCAGCACAGATACGCAGTATTTT. Translation gives CASSPLPSRGRTSTDTQYF.

The chain uses TRBV25-1 and TRBJ2-5, with D perhaps TRBD2 (6 bases). V was trimmed by 1 base and J by 4 bases, leaving 13 bases between them. The CDR3 is 15 amino acids. CDR1 and CDR2 from the germline V gene are MGHDK and SYGVNS. CDR3 sequence: CASSESWAGIETQYF. CDR3 DNA sequence: TGTGCCAGCAGTGAATCTTGGGCGGGGATAGAGACCCAGTACTTC. Full variable domain (outside the CDR3, taken from reference TRBV25-1 and TRBJ2-5): EADIYQTPRYLVIGTGKKITLECSQTMGHDKMYWYQQDPGMELHLIHYSYGVNSTEKGDLSSESTVSRIRTEHFPLTLESARPSHTSQYLCASSESWAGIETQYFGPGTRLLVL.

The CDR3 sequence: CASTYRGATGELFF. The CDR3 nucleotides are TGCGCCAGCACCTACAGGGGGGCCACCGGGGAGCTGTTTTTT. The chain combines TRBV5-1 with TRBJ2-2; TRBD1 matches 8 bases. Looked up from germline, CDR1 is SGHRS and CDR2 is YFSETQ. The CDR3 length is 14 residues. V gave up 6 bases and J gave up 4 bases; unmatched junction bases: 5.

The chain uses TRBV7-6 and TRBJ2-1; TRBD1 matches at 8 bases. The ends lost 2 bases at V and 10 bases at J; junction bases unmatched: 4. The CDR3 runs 13 residues. Looked up from germline, CDR1 is SGHVS and CDR2 is FNYEAQ. CDR3 nucleotide sequence: TGTGCCAGCAGCTTACAGACAGGGGTAGAGCAGTTCTTC. Translation gives CASSLQTGVEQFF.

J is TRBJ2-3 and V is TRBV19; 13 bases fit TRBD2. The CDR3 is 16 residues long. V lost 6 bases to trimming and J lost 5 bases; unmatched junction nucleotides: 8. Per germline, CDR1 LNHDA and CDR2 SQIVND (reference sequence). In DNA form, the CDR3 reads TGTGCCAGTAGCAGACTAGCGGGGGGCTTGGGAGATACGCAGTATTTT. Amino acids: CASSRLAGGLGDTQYF.

V and J are TRBV19 and TRBJ2-1; D perhaps matches TRBD1 (6 bases). The CDR3 spans 14 residues. The germline V gene has CDR1 LNHDA and CDR2 SQIVND (reference sequence). Trimming took 5 bases from V and 2 from J, leaving 10 bases between them. Here the CDR3 DNA reads TGTGCCAGTAGTTCATGGGACACCTACAATGAGCAGTTCTTC. Encoded protein: CASSSWDTYNEQFF.

The V gene is TRBV27, the J gene TRBJ1-2; 9 bases fit TRBD1. The CDR3 has 13 amino acids. The V gene end was trimmed by 7 bases and the J gene end by 8 bases; junction bases not matched to a gene: 8. Germline V gene data show CDR1 as MNHEY and CDR2 as SMNVEV (reference sequence). CDR3 in amino acids: CASTPRQGGGYTF. The CDR3 coding sequence is TGTGCCAGCACCCCGCGACAGGGGGGGGGCTACACCTTC.

The chain employs TRBV5-1 and TRBJ1-6; 9 positions match TRBD1. Germline assignment: CDR1 SGHRS and CDR2 YFSETQ. The CDR3 spans 14 residues. Trimming removed 4 bases from V and 6 bases from J; junction bases left unmatched: 2. The CDR3 bases are TGCGCCAGCAGCCTGGACAGGGGTAATTCACCCCTCCACTTT. Translating it yields CASSLDRGNSPLHF.

This clone came up a few times. The rearrangement joins TRBV29-1 to TRBJ1-2, with D possibly being TRBD1 (6 bases). This CDR3 region has 12 residues. The V gene's germline CDR1 is SQVTM and CDR2 ANQGSEA. Trimming stripped 4 bases from V and 5 bases from J, with 11 bases between. The CDR3 DNA reads TGCAGCGTTGTGGCAGGGGTATATGGCTACACCTTC. This translates into CSVVAGVYGYTF.

The chain has TRBV15 and TRBJ2-7; TRBD1 matches at 10 bases. The V segment lost 7 bases and the J segment 2 bases; nucleotides outside the gene matches: 8. There are 15 residues in the CDR3. The V gene's germline CDR1 is LNHNV and CDR2 YYDKDF (reference sequence). CDR3 loop: CATTTGTGVPYEQYF. The CDR3 DNA reads as TGTGCCACCACCACCGGGACAGGGGTGCCCTACGAGCAGTACTTC.

The genes are TRBV6-5 and TRBJ2-2; a weak D match, TRBD1 (6 bases). Trimming shortened V by 6 bases and J by 1 base, and 9 bases separated the two germline ends. The germline gives CDR1 MNHEY, CDR2 SVGAGI. The CDR3 length is 14 residues. The CDR3 nucleotides are TGTGCCAGCAGCCTGACAGGGAACACCGGGGAGCTGTTTTTT. Its protein is CASSLTGNTGELFF.

This clone showed up just once. The chain recombines TRBV5-1 with TRBJ1-1, with D uncertain. This CDR3 is 15 amino acids long. CDR1 is SGHRS and CDR2 is YFSETQ in the germline V gene. The V gene lost 0 bases and the J gene lost 3 bases, with 12 bases spanning the gap. CDR3 amino acids: CASSLAGEQHTEAFF. In nucleotides, the CDR3 is TGCGCCAGCAGCTTGGCCGGGGAACAGCACACTGAAGCTTTCTTT.

This clone has only one observation. The J gene is TRBJ2-7, the V gene TRBV7-2; TRBD2 aligns across 10 bases. In germline, CDR1 is SGHTA, CDR2 FQGNSA. The CDR3 loop spans 14 amino acids. Germline trimming cut 5 bases from V and 4 bases from J; bases unmatched to any gene: 5. As DNA, the CDR3 is TGTGCCAGCAGCATCCTAGCGGGGGAGTACGAGCAGTACTTC. This encodes CASSILAGEYEQYF.

The chain joins TRBV5-4 to TRBJ2-7; TRBD1 matches 7 bases. Germline V gene data show CDR1 as SGHNT and CDR2 as YYREEE (reference sequence). Trimming at V came to 4 bases and at J to 2 bases, leaving 6 bases not matched to a gene. CDR3 length equals 14 residues. The CDR3 sequence: CASSPRQGPYEQYF. CDR3 coding DNA: TGTGCCAGCAGCCCCCGACAGGGACCCTACGAGCAGTACTTC.

J is TRBJ2-7 and V is TRBV7-2; TRBD2 matches 8 bases. The V gene end was trimmed by 6 bases and the J gene end by 7 bases; junction bases not matched to a gene: 14. The CDR3 totals 15 residues. Germline values: CDR1 SGHTA, CDR2 FQGNSA. The chain's CDR3 is CASSLMGLELREQYF. For the CDR3, the DNA is TGTGCCAGCAGTCTGATGGGACTAGAGTTGCGGGAGCAGTACTTC.

CDR3 sequence reads: CASSPTGTGGGYEQYF. In nucleotides, the CDR3 is TGTGCCAGCAGCCCTACCGGGACAGGGGGAGGCTACGAGCAGTACTTC. The chain links TRBV7-9 to TRBJ2-7; 11 bases line up with TRBD1. The CDR3 covers 16 residues. Germline CDR1 is SEHNR and CDR2 is FQNEAQ (reference sequence). The ends lost 5 bases at V and 3 bases at J; junction bases unmatched: 9. Full variable domain (remainder filled in from reference TRBV7-9 and TRBJ2-7): DTGVSQNPRHKITKRGQNVTFRCDPISEHNRLYWYRQTLGQGPEFLTYFQNEAQLEKSRLLSDRFSAERPKGSFSTLEIQRTEQGDSAMYLCASSPTGTGGGYEQYFGPGTRLTVT.

This clone was counted between two and nine times. This CDR3 reads CSVSGQAYEQYF. In nucleotides, the CDR3 is TGCAGCGTCTCGGGACAGGCCTACGAGCAGTACTTC. The chain recombines TRBV29-1 with TRBJ2-7; 8 bases agree with TRBD1. J lost 2 bases, V lost 6 bases, and 3 bases had no gene match. The CDR3 sequence is 12 residues long. CDR1 and CDR2 (germline): SQVTM, ANQGSEA.

The rearrangement joins TRBV10-3 to TRBJ2-1; D possibly corresponds to TRBD1 (6 bases). V was clipped by 5 bases and J by 4 bases, with 9 bases between them. CDR3 length: 13 amino acids. Per the germline V gene, CDR1 is ENHRY and CDR2 is SYGVKD. DNA for the CDR3: TGTGCCATCAGTTTGGACAGATACAATGAGCAGTTCTTC. Translated, it gives CAISLDRYNEQFF.

The rearrangement uses TRBV2 and TRBJ2-5; tentative D call: TRBD2 (5 bases). Germline assignment: CDR1 SNHLY and CDR2 FYNNEI. V was clipped by 8 bases and J by 5 bases, with 18 bases between them. The CDR3 spans 14 residues. CDR3 region: CASATRSVGETQYF. CDR3 nucleotides: TGTGCCAGCGCAACCCGTAGCGTCGGGGAGACCCAGTACTTC.

The chain carries TRBV12-5 and TRBJ1-1; D is possibly TRBD1 (5 bases). Germline CDR1 reads LGHNT; CDR2 reads FRNRAP. The CDR3 has 17 residues. Trimming stripped 5 bases from V and 0 bases from J, with 19 bases between. Here the CDR3 reads CASGPGGLPTVNTEAFF. CDR3 bases: TGTGCTAGTGGTCCGGGGGGTCTACCGACGGTGAACACTGAAGCTTTCTTT.

This chain uses TRBV9 with TRBJ1-1; TRBD1 agrees at 8 bases. Trimming cost V 3 bases and J 1 base; bases outside gene matches: 5. The CDR3 totals 15 residues. Germline loops: CDR1 SGDLS, CDR2 YYNGEE. CDR3 amino acids: CASSGPTGANTEAFF. CDR3 in DNA: TGTGCCAGCAGCGGTCCGACAGGGGCGAACACTGAAGCTTTCTTT. Full variable domain (missing parts from reference TRBV9 and TRBJ1-1): DSGVTQTPKHLITATGQRVTLRCSPRSGDLSVYWYQQSLDQGLQFLIQYYNGEERAKGNILERFSAQQFPDLHSELNLSSLELGDSALYFCASSGPTGANTEAFFGQGTRLTVV.

The chain couples TRBV9 to TRBJ1-6; tentative D call: TRBD1 (5 bases). The V end was cut by 0 bases, the J end by 8 bases, with 12 bases between. The CDR3 is 15 residues long. The germline gives CDR1 SGDLS, CDR2 YYNGEE. The CDR3 DNA reads as TGTGCCAGCAGCGTAGCGGGGGTGGAATATTCACCCCTCCACTTT. Amino acids: CASSVAGVEYSPLHF.

The chain uses TRBV5-1 and TRBJ2-7, with 7 positions matching TRBD2. The CDR3 totals 14 residues. V lost 6 bases and J lost 5; bases outside the gene matches: 11. CDR1 and CDR2 from the germline V gene are SGHRS and YFSETQ. The DNA for the CDR3 is TGCGCCAGCAACTTAGAAGCGGGGAGGAACGAGCAGTACTTC. It is translated as CASNLEAGRNEQYF. Combining the CDR3 with reference TRBV5-1 and TRBJ2-7 gives the whole variable domain KAGVTQTPRYLIKTRGQQVTLSCSPISGHRSVSWYQQTPGQGLQFLFEYFSETQRNKGNFPGRFSGRQFSNSRSEMNVSTLELGDSALYLCASNLEAGRNEQYFGPGTRLTVT.

This sequence joins TRBV4-2 and TRBJ2-7, with TRBD2 identical over 10 bases. V lost 4 bases and J lost 2; bases outside the gene matches: 2. CDR3 length: 14 amino acids. Germline V gene data show CDR1 as LGHNA and CDR2 as YNFKEQ. The CDR3 DNA reads TGTGCCAGCAGCCTAGCGGGGGGTACCTACGAGCAGTACTTC. Translation gives CASSLAGGTYEQYF.

The chain couples TRBV14 to TRBJ2-3, with TRBD2 matching 13 bases. The CDR3 totals 19 residues. Germline V gene data show CDR1 as SGHDN and CDR2 as FVKESK. Unmatched junction bases numbered 8, after V lost 2 bases and J lost 0 bases. The CDR3 sequence: CASSQPRTSGGHSTDTQYF. The CDR3 region has the DNA TGTGCCAGCAGCCAACCTCGGACTAGCGGGGGCCACAGCACAGATACGCAGTATTTT.

V is TRBV6-1 and J is TRBJ2-1; possibly TRBD2 for D (7 bases). Looked up from germline, CDR1 is MNHNS and CDR2 is SASEGT. The CDR3 covers 15 residues. The V gene lost 6 bases and the J gene lost 5 bases, with 17 bases spanning the gap. The CDR3 nucleotides are TGTGCCAGCAGGGGGGGCGGGGGCCCCAACAATGAGCAGTTCTTC. Residues: CASRGGGGPNNEQFF.

The rearrangement joins TRBV10-3 to TRBJ2-5, with TRBD1 matching over 7 bases. This CDR3 is built from 13 residues. Germline V lookup: CDR1 ENHRY, CDR2 SYGVKD. J lost 3 bases, V lost 6 bases, and 4 bases had no gene match. The CDR3 is CAIRGTAKETQYF. CDR3 in DNA: TGTGCCATCAGGGGGACAGCCAAAGAGACCCAGTACTTC.

This clone showed up just a few times. The chain couples TRBV5-1 to TRBJ1-3; D uncertain. The germline CDR1 and CDR2 sequences are SGHRS and YFSETQ. The V and J ends lost 10 bases and 4 bases respectively, with 18 bases between them. This CDR3 has 14 amino acids. CDR3 sequence: CASHPGSVGNTIYF. CDR3 in DNA: TGCGCCTCCCATCCGGGGTCGGTGGGAAACACCATATATTTT.

The chain is built from TRBV7-3 and TRBJ2-3; D not resolved. The CDR3 covers 12 residues. CDR1 is SGHTA, CDR2 FQGTGA, per germline. V dropped 5 bases and J dropped 8 bases, with 11 bases sitting between them. The CDR3 loop reads CASSAGTTTQYF. The CDR3 DNA is TGTGCCAGCAGCGCTGGCACTACTACGCAGTATTTT.

The V gene is TRBV2, the J gene TRBJ2-7; 8 bases map to TRBD2. V was clipped by 4 bases and J by 6 bases; unmatched bases: 2. CDR3 length equals 12 residues. The V gene's germline CDR1 is SNHLY and CDR2 FYNNEI. The CDR3 DNA reads TGTGCCAGCAGTGCGGGAGGGATCGAGCAGTACTTC. Amino acids: CASSAGGIEQYF. Full variable domain (missing parts from reference TRBV2 and TRBJ2-7): EPEVTQTPSHQVTQMGQEVILRCVPISNHLYFYWYRQILGQKVEFLVSFYNNEISEKSEIFDDQFSVERPDGSNFTLKIRSTKLEDSAMYFCASSAGGIEQYFGPGTRLTVT.